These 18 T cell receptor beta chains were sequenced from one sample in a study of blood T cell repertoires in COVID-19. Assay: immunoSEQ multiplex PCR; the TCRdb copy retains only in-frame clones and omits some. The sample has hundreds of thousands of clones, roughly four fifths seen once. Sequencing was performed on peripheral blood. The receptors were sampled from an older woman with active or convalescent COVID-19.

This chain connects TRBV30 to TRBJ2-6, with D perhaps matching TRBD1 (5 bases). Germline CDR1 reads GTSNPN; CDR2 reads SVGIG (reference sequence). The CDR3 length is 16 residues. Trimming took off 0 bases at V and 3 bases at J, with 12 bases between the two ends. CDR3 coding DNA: TGTGCCTGGAGTGTACGTAGGGGCTTTGGGGCCAACGTCCTGACTTTC. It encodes CAWSVRRGFGANVLTF.

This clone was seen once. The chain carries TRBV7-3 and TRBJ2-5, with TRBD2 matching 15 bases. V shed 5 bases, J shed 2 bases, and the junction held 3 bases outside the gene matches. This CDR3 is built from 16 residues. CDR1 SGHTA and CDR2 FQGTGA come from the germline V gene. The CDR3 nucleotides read TGTGCCAGCAGCCCCGGACTAGCGGGGGGGCAAGAGACCCAGTACTTC. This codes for CASSPGLAGGQETQYF.

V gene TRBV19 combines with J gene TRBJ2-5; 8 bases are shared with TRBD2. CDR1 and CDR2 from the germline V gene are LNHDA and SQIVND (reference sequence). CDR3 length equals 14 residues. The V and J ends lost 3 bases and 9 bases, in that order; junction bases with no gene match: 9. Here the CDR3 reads CASSILAGGGAQYF. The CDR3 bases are TGTGCCAGTAGTATTTTGGCGGGGGGAGGGGCCCAGTACTTC.

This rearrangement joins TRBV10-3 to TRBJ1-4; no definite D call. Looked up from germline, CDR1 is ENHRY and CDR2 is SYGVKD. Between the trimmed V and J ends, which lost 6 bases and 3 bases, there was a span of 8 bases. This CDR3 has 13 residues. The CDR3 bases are TGTGCCATCAGCGGGGTCCCTAATGAAAAACTGTTTTTT. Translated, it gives CAISGVPNEKLFF.

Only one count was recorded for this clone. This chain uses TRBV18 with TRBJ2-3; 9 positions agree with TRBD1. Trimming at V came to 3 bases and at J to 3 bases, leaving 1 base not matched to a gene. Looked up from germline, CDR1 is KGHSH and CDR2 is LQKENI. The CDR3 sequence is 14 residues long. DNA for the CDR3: TGTGCCAGCTCACCGGGGACAGGGACAGATACGCAGTATTTT. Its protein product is CASSPGTGTDTQYF.

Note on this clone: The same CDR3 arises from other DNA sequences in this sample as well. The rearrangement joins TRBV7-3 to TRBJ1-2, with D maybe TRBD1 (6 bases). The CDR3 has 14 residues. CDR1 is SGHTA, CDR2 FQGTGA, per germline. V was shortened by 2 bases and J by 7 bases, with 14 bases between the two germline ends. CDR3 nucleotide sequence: TGTGCCAGCAGCTTAGGTCCAGGGGAGGGTGGCTACACCTTC. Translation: CASSLGPGEGGYTF.

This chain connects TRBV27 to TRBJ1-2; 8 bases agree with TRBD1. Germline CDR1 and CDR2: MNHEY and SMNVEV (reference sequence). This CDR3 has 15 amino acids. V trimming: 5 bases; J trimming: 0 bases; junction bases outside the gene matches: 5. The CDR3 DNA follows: TGTGCCAGCAGTCGGACAGGGTCAACTAACTATGGCTACACCTTC. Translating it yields CASSRTGSTNYGYTF.

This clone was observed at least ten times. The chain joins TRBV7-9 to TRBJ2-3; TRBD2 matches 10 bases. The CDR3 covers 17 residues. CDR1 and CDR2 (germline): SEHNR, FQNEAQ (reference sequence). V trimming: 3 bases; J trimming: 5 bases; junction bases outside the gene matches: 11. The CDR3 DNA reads TGTGCCAGCAGCTTCCCTAGCGGGGGTGGGCTTGGAGATACGCAGTATTTT. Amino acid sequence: CASSFPSGGGLGDTQYF. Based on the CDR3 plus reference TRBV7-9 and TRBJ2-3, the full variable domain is DTGVSQNPRHKITKRGQNVTFRCDPISEHNRLYWYRQTLGQGPEFLTYFQNEAQLEKSRLLSDRFSAERPKGSFSTLEIQRTEQGDSAMYLCASSFPSGGGLGDTQYFGPGTRLTVL.

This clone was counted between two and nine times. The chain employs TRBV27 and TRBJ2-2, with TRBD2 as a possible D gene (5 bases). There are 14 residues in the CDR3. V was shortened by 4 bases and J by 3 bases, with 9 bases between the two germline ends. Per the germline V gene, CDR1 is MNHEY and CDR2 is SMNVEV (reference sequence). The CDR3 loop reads CASSWSGYTGELFF. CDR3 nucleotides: TGTGCCAGCAGTTGGAGCGGATACACCGGGGAGCTGTTTTTT.

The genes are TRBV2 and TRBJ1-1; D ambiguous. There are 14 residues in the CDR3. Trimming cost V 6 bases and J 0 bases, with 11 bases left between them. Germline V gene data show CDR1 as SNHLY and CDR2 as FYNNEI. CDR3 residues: CASRREGMNTEAFF. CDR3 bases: TGTGCCAGCAGGCGGGAAGGAATGAACACTGAAGCTTTCTTT.

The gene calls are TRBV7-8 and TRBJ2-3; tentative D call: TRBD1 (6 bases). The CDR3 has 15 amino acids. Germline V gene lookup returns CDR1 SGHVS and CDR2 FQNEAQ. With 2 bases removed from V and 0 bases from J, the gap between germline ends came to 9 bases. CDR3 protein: CASSLRDKSTDTQYF. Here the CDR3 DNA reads TGTGCCAGCAGCTTACGGGACAAAAGCACAGATACGCAGTATTTT.

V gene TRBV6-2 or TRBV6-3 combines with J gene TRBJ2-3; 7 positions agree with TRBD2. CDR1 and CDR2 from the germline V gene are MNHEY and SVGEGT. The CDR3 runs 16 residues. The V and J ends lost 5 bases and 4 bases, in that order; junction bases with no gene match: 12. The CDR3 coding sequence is TGTGCCAGCAGTCCAAACCGCGGACTAGGCCCAGATACGCAGTATTTT. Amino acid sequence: CASSPNRGLGPDTQYF.

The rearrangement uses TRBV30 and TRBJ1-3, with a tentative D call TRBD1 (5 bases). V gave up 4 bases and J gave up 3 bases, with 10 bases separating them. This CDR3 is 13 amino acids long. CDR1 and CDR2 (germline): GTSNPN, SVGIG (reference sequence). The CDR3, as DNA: TGTGCCTGGAAAGGGGAAGGTGGAAACACCATATATTTT. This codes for CAWKGEGGNTIYF.

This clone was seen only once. The CDR3 sequence: CATGSSAETQYF. The CDR3 DNA sequence: TGTGCCACCGGCTCTAGCGCGGAGACCCAGTACTTC. This chain links TRBV10-3 with TRBJ2-5, with D possibly matching TRBD2 (6 bases). Germline CDR1 and CDR2: ENHRY and SYGVKD. V was trimmed by 10 bases and J by 5 bases, leaving 14 bases between them. There are 12 residues in the CDR3.

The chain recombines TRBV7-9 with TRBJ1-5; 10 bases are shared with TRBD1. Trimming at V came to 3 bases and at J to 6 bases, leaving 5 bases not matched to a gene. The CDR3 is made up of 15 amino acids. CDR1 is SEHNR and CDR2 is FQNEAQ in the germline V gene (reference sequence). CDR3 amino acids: CASSFGQGVGQPQHF. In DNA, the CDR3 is TGTGCCAGCAGCTTTGGACAGGGGGTTGGTCAGCCCCAGCATTTT. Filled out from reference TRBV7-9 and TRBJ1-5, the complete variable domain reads DTGVSQNPRHKITKRGQNVTFRCDPISEHNRLYWYRQTLGQGPEFLTYFQNEAQLEKSRLLSDRFSAERPKGSFSTLEIQRTEQGDSAMYLCASSFGQGVGQPQHFGDGTRLSIL.

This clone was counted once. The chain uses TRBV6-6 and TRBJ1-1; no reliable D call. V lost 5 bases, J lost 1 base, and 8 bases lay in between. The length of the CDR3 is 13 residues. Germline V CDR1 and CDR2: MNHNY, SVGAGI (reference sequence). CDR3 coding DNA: TGTGCCAGCAGTACCACGAGGAACACTGAAGCTTTCTTT. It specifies CASSTTRNTEAFF.

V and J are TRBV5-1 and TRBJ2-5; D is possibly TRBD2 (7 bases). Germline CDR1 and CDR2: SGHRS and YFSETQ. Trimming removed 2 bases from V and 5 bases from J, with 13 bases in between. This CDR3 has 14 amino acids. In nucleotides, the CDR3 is TGCGCCAGCAGCTTCACGGGGGGCGCGGAGACCCAGTACTTC. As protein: CASSFTGGAETQYF.

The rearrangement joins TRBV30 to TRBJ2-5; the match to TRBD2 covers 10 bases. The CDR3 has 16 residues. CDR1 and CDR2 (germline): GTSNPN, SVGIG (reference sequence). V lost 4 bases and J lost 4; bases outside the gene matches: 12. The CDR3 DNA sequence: TGTGCCTGGACGCCGGGGCTAGCGGGGGTCGGAGAGACCCAGTACTTC. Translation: CAWTPGLAGVGETQYF.